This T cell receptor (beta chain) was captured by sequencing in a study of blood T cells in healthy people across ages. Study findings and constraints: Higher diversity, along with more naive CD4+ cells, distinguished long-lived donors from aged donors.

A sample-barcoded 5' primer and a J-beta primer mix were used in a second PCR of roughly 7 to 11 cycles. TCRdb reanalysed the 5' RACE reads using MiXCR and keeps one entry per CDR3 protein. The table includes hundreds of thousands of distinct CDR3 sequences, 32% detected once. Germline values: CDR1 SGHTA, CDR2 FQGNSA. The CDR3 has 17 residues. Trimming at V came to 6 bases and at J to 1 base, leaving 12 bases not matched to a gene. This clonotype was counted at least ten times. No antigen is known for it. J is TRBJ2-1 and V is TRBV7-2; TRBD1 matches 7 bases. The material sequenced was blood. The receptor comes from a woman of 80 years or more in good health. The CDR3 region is CASSYRAGTESYNEQFF. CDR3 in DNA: TGTGCCAGCAGTTACCGGGCCGGGACAGAGTCCTACAATGAGCAGTTCTTC.